These 15 T cell receptor beta chains share one sample of origin, sequenced in a study of blood T cell repertoires in COVID-19. Libraries were prepared by immunoSEQ multiplex PCR; TCRdb keeps only in-frame clonotypes and omits some of them. The sample includes about 250,000 clones, roughly 91% seen only once; the top ten take 0.99%. The sequencing sample was made of peripheral blood. Receptors were obtained from a woman between 40 and 50 years old who had recovered from COVID-19.

This chain connects TRBV29-1 to TRBJ2-1, with D possibly TRBD1 on 6 matching bases. Trimming stripped 4 bases from V and 4 bases from J, with 14 bases between. Germline CDR1 reads SQVTM; CDR2 reads ANQGSEA. The length of the CDR3 is 14 residues. CDR3: CSVGWQGSYNEQFF. The DNA of the CDR3 is TGCAGCGTTGGATGGCAGGGGTCATACAATGAGCAGTTCTTC.

The chain uses TRBV11-2 and TRBJ2-7; 11 positions match TRBD2. The CDR3 loop spans 17 amino acids. Looked up from germline, CDR1 is SGHAT and CDR2 is FQNNGV. Trimming removed 7 bases from V and 0 bases from J; junction bases left unmatched: 11. CDR3 residues: CASTLRPGLAGSYEQYF. DNA for the CDR3: TGTGCCAGCACCCTTAGACCCGGACTAGCGGGCTCCTACGAGCAGTACTTC.

The CDR3 DNA reads as TGTGCCAGCAGCTCCAGGGCGACAGATACGCAGTATTTT. Encoded protein: CASSSRATDTQYF. V usage is TRBV7-2 and J usage is TRBJ2-3; tentative D call: TRBD1 (5 bases). This CDR3 has 13 residues. V dropped 4 bases and J dropped 3 bases, with 8 bases sitting between them. The germline V gene encodes CDR1 SGHTA and CDR2 FQGNSA.

The V and J genes are TRBV19 and TRBJ2-1, with D possibly TRBD1 on 6 matching bases. Per the germline V gene, CDR1 is LNHDA and CDR2 is SQIVND (reference sequence). The V end was cut by 6 bases, the J end by 3 bases, with 18 bases between. The CDR3 has 16 amino acids. In DNA form, the CDR3 reads TGTGCCAGTAGCAGGGGCCCGACAGAGAACTACAATGAGCAGTTCTTC. Its protein is CASSRGPTENYNEQFF.

V gene TRBV6-5 combines with J gene TRBJ1-2; D is uncertain. This CDR3 has 15 amino acids. Germline values: CDR1 MNHEY, CDR2 SVGAGI. Trimming removed 0 bases at V and 1 base at J, with 9 bases between. The CDR3 region is CASSYSLGDNYGYTF. Here the CDR3 DNA reads TGTGCCAGCAGTTACTCGCTCGGAGATAACTATGGCTACACCTTC.

This clone was found once. The chain uses TRBV19 and TRBJ2-7; D may be TRBD2 (5 bases). The CDR3 has 12 amino acids. Looked up from germline, CDR1 is LNHDA and CDR2 is SQIVND (reference sequence). With 4 bases removed from V and 7 bases from J, the gap between germline ends came to 11 bases. CDR3 nucleotides: TGTGCCAGTAGTAGAGGTTCGGGGGAGCAGTACTTC. It yields the protein CASSRGSGEQYF.

The chain carries TRBV19 and TRBJ1-5; 8 nucleotides line up with TRBD1. This CDR3 region has 17 residues. V dropped 3 bases and J dropped 1; count of bases not matched to a gene: 8. Germline V CDR1 and CDR2: LNHDA, SQIVND (reference sequence). The CDR3 region has the DNA TGTGCCAGTAGTATCGGATTTGACAGGGGAAGCAATCAGCCCCAGCATTTT. Protein product: CASSIGFDRGSNQPQHF. Combining the CDR3 with reference TRBV19 and TRBJ1-5 gives the whole variable domain DGGITQSPKYLFRKEGQNVTLSCEQNLNHDAMYWYRQDPGQGLRLIYYSQIVNDFQKGDIAEGYSVSREKKESFPLTVTSAQKNPTAFYLCASSIGFDRGSNQPQHFGDGTRLSIL.

This clone was counted a single time. The rearrangement joins TRBV5-1 to TRBJ2-5; 10 bases agree with TRBD1. The length of the CDR3 is 16 residues. V was clipped by 4 bases and J by 5 bases; unmatched bases: 11. CDR1 and CDR2 from the germline V gene are SGHRS and YFSETQ. CDR3 DNA sequence: TGCGCCAGCAGCCGCCCCGGGACAGGGGCAGGGGAGACCCAGTACTTC. This gives the protein CASSRPGTGAGETQYF.

The chain is built from TRBV7-8 and TRBJ1-1, with 9 bases matching TRBD1. Germline values: CDR1 SGHVS, CDR2 FQNEAQ. The CDR3 contains 14 residues. The junction had 9 bases not matched to a gene; V was cut back by 5 bases and J by 8 bases. CDR3 DNA: TGTGCCAGCAGCGGGACAGGGTGGGTCTCGGAAGCTTTCTTT. This gives the protein CASSGTGWVSEAFF.

This clone was observed at least ten times. J is TRBJ2-2 and V is TRBV4-3; 8 bases line up with TRBD2. Germline V gives CDR1 LGHNA, CDR2 YSLEER. V was pared by 4 bases and J by 6 bases, with 7 bases of the junction left unmatched. This CDR3 is built from 15 residues. The CDR3: CASSPYAGGAGELFF. In nucleotides, the CDR3 is TGCGCCAGCAGCCCGTATGCGGGAGGCGCCGGGGAGCTGTTTTTT.

This clone was recorded only once. The rearrangement links TRBV12-3 or TRBV12-4 to TRBJ1-1, with D tentatively TRBD1 (5 bases). Trimming shortened V by 3 bases and J by 5 bases, and 10 bases separated the two germline ends. This CDR3 region has 13 residues. Here the CDR3 DNA reads TGTGCCAGCAGTTTTGGGGGGAGGACTGAAGCTTTCTTT. Translation: CASSFGGRTEAFF.

The V call is TRBV7-8, the J call TRBJ1-5; weak D call: TRBD1 (5 bases). The germline CDR1 and CDR2 sequences are SGHVS and FQNEAQ. The length of the CDR3 is 19 residues. V lost 0 bases and J lost 3, with 21 bases in between. The CDR3: CASSLAARAEIRSNQPQHF. The CDR3 DNA reads as TGTGCCAGCAGCTTAGCGGCCAGGGCAGAAATCCGGTCCAATCAGCCCCAGCATTTT. Based on the CDR3 plus reference TRBV7-8 and TRBJ1-5, the full variable domain is GAGVSQSPRYKVAKRGQDVALRCDPISGHVSLFWYQQALGQGPEFLTYFQNEAQLDKSGLPSDRFFAERPEGSVSTLKIQRTQQEDSAVYLCASSLAARAEIRSNQPQHFGDGTRLSIL.

The chain recombines TRBV15 with TRBJ1-1, with 8 bases lining up with TRBD1. V shed 0 bases and J 0 bases; nucleotides not matched to a gene: 6. CDR3 length equals 17 residues. In germline, CDR1 is LNHNV, CDR2 YYDKDF (reference sequence). The CDR3 DNA follows: TGTGCCACCAGCAGAGATGGGACAGGCGCAATGAACACTGAAGCTTTCTTT. Protein: CATSRDGTGAMNTEAFF.

J is TRBJ2-7 and V is TRBV6-6; 10 positions match TRBD2. CDR3 length: 15 amino acids. Per germline, CDR1 MNHNY and CDR2 SVGAGI (reference sequence). Trimming at V came to 4 bases and at J to 0 bases, leaving 3 bases not matched to a gene. For the CDR3, the DNA is TGTGCCAGCAGTTTAGGACTAGCGGCCTCCTACGAGCAGTACGTC. This sequence encodes CASSLGLAASYEQYV.

The chain recombines TRBV6-5 with TRBJ2-5, with 8 bases matching TRBD2. Trimming took 2 bases from V and 0 from J; bases not matched to a gene: 2. This CDR3 has 15 amino acids. CDR1 MNHEY and CDR2 SVGAGI come from the germline V gene. The CDR3 reads CASSYVAGNQETQYF. CDR3 nucleotide sequence: TGTGCCAGCAGTTACGTAGCGGGGAACCAAGAGACCCAGTACTTC.